The 20 T cell receptor beta chains below all came from one sample that was sequenced in a study of shared clonotypes between healthy human individuals. Sequenced by immunoSEQ multiplex PCR; TCRdb stores in-frame clones only, minus some. Among approximately 500,000 clones listed, 90% to 96% were seen once. Sequencing used naive CD4+ T cells sorted from blood. This sample's subset: CD45RA+ positively selected. These receptors all stem from a woman aged 30 to 39 in good health.

This chain uses TRBV11-2 with TRBJ2-5, with a tentative D call TRBD1 (5 bases). Trimming pared 5 bases from V and 6 bases from J, leaving 10 bases between. The CDR3 has 12 residues. From germline, CDR1 is SGHAT and CDR2 FQNNGV. The CDR3 spells CASSKSGKTQYF. CDR3 bases: TGTGCCAGCAGCAAGTCAGGGAAGACCCAGTACTTC.

This rearrangement joins TRBV11-2 to TRBJ2-3, with D possibly being TRBD2 (6 bases). V lost 1 base and J 0 bases, leaving 17 bases between the germline ends. CDR1 SGHAT and CDR2 FQNNGV come from the germline V gene. The CDR3 has 18 residues. The CDR3 here is CASSLGSGGSGSTDTQYF. Here the CDR3 DNA reads TGTGCCAGCAGCTTAGGGTCCGGAGGGTCCGGGAGCACAGATACGCAGTATTTT.

The V gene is TRBV5-1, the J gene TRBJ2-3; D call uncertain. Germline assignment: CDR1 SGHRS and CDR2 YFSETQ. CDR3 length: 12 amino acids. The ends were cut back, 0 bases at V and 5 bases at J, with 4 bases in the middle. CDR3 loop: CASSLAQDTQYF. The CDR3 DNA reads as TGCGCCAGCAGCTTGGCCCAAGATACGCAGTATTTT.

Concerning this clone: The same CDR3 is also encoded by other DNA sequences in this sample. The chain has TRBV2 and TRBJ2-2, with 11 nucleotides matching TRBD1. In germline, CDR1 is SNHLY, CDR2 FYNNEI. Trimming at V came to 8 bases and at J to 1 base, leaving 3 bases not matched to a gene. The length of the CDR3 is 15 residues. This chain's CDR3 is CASSGQGGNTGELFF. The CDR3 DNA sequence: TGTGCCAGCTCGGGACAGGGGGGGAACACCGGGGAGCTGTTTTTT.

The rearrangement links TRBV28 to TRBJ2-3; 7 bases fit TRBD2. The CDR3 length is 14 residues. Per germline, CDR1 MDHEN and CDR2 SYDVKM. V dropped 7 bases and J dropped 3; count of bases not matched to a gene: 7. In DNA, the CDR3 is TGTGCCAGCAAGCTGGGGGGGAGGACAGATACGCAGTATTTT. This sequence encodes CASKLGGRTDTQYF.

Of note for this clone: This sample also contains other DNA sequences that code for the same CDR3. The chain couples TRBV18 to TRBJ1-1; D remains unclear. Deletions cut 3 bases from V and 1 base from J, with 6 bases between. Germline V CDR1 and CDR2: KGHSH, LQKENI. The CDR3 spans 13 residues. The CDR3 nucleotides are TGTGCCAGCTCACCTAGTCAGAACACTGAAGCTTTCTTT. The encoded protein is CASSPSQNTEAFF.

The CDR3 reads CASSGLSDTEAFF. The CDR3, as DNA: TGTGCCAGCTCAGGGTTATCGGACACTGAAGCTTTCTTT. The chain has TRBV18 and TRBJ1-1; D remains ambiguous. The V gene lost 5 bases and the J gene lost 3 bases, with 10 bases spanning the gap. Germline values: CDR1 KGHSH, CDR2 LQKENI. This CDR3 has 13 residues. Looking up the rest from reference TRBV18 and TRBJ1-1 gives the full variable domain: NAGVMQNPRHLVRRRGQEARLRCSPMKGHSHVYWYRQLPEEGLKFMVYLQKENIIDESGMPKERFSAEFPKEGPSILRIQQVVRGDSAAYFCASSGLSDTEAFFGQGTRLTVV.

This clone was found a few times. V usage is TRBV10-1 and J usage is TRBJ2-7; D is ambiguous. The germline V gene has CDR1 WNHNN and CDR2 SYGVQD (reference sequence). The V gene lost 2 bases and the J gene lost 1 base, with 9 bases spanning the gap. The length of the CDR3 is 14 residues. CDR3 amino acids: CASSETPSSYEQYF. CDR3 coding DNA: TGCGCCAGCAGTGAGACTCCCTCGTCCTACGAGCAGTACTTC.

The chain recombines TRBV6-5 with TRBJ1-1, with 9 bases fitting TRBD1. The germline gives CDR1 MNHEY, CDR2 SVGAGI. There are 13 residues in the CDR3. Unmatched junction bases numbered 10, after V lost 6 bases and J lost 11 bases. CDR3 in DNA: TGTGCCAGCAGCTTACAGGGGGCGGAGGAGGCTTTCTTT. Translated: CASSLQGAEEAFF.

The chain has TRBV5-1 and TRBJ2-7; TRBD2 matches 10 bases. Losses at the gene ends were 1 base for V and 4 bases for J; bases not matched to a gene: 5. The CDR3 is 15 amino acids. Germline V lookup: CDR1 SGHRS, CDR2 YFSETQ. CDR3 nucleotide sequence: TGCGCCAGCAGCTTGACTAGCGGGACAGGATACGAGCAGTACTTC. It translates to CASSLTSGTGYEQYF.

This chain uses TRBV11-2 with TRBJ2-3; D gene uncertain. CDR1 is SGHAT, CDR2 FQNNGV, per germline. Trimming removed 1 base at V and 2 bases at J, with 7 bases between. The CDR3 runs to 14 residues. The CDR3 sequence is CASSLARYTDTQYF. The CDR3 DNA follows: TGTGCCAGCAGCTTAGCAAGGTACACAGATACGCAGTATTTT. The full variable domain, rest sourced from reference TRBV11-2 and TRBJ2-3, is EAGVAQSPRYKIIEKRQSVAFWCNPISGHATLYWYQQILGQGPKLLIQFQNNGVVDDSQLPKDRFSAERLKGVDSTLKIQPAKLEDSAVYLCASSLARYTDTQYFGPGTRLTVL.

The gene calls are TRBV6-1 and TRBJ2-7; D perhaps matches TRBD1 (6 bases). The CDR3 contains 14 residues. Deletions cut 8 bases from V and 1 base from J, with 15 bases between. Germline values: CDR1 MNHNS, CDR2 SASEGT. This CDR3 is CASENGDTSYEQYF. In nucleotides, the CDR3 is TGTGCCAGCGAGAACGGGGACACTTCCTACGAGCAGTACTTC.

The V call is TRBV6-4, the J call TRBJ2-3, with 7 bases lining up with TRBD2. This CDR3 comprises 16 residues. Germline CDR1 and CDR2: MRHNA and SNTAGT. The V and J ends lost 1 base and 0 bases, in that order; junction bases with no gene match: 4. The CDR3 DNA is TGTGCCAGCAGTGACTGGGCTAGCGGAAGCACAGATACGCAGTATTTT. This gives the protein CASSDWASGSTDTQYF.

The V and J genes are TRBV21-1 and TRBJ2-3; the D call of TRBD2 is as the table states it, not checked on the DNA. TRBV21-1 is a recognized pseudogene. CDR3 length: 16 amino acids. The CDR3 DNA is TGTGCCAGCAGCGCGCGACTAGCGGGATTCACAGATACGCAGTATTTT. Residues: CASSARLAGFTDTQYF.

The chain carries TRBV2 and TRBJ1-2; 8 bases fit TRBD1. Germline-derived CDR1 and CDR2 are SNHLY and FYNNEI. V was pared by 6 bases and J by 7 bases, with 13 bases of the junction left unmatched. This CDR3 region has 15 residues. CDR3: CASSETRTGMIGYTF. CDR3 in DNA: TGTGCCAGCAGCGAGACCAGGACAGGGATGATTGGCTACACCTTC.

The J gene is TRBJ1-1, the V gene TRBV5-8; no reliable D call. Germline values: CDR1 SGHTS, CDR2 YDEGEE. The V and J ends lost 1 base and 3 bases respectively, with 7 bases between them. This CDR3 region has 13 residues. Here the CDR3 reads CASSLRLHTEAFF. DNA of the CDR3: TGTGCCAGCAGCTTGAGGCTGCACACTGAAGCTTTCTTT.

The chain recombines TRBV11-3 with TRBJ2-7; D ambiguous. CDR3 size: 15 residues. CDR1 SGHNT and CDR2 YENEEA come from the germline V gene. V was pared by 5 bases and J by 1 base, with 15 bases between. The CDR3 DNA sequence: TGTGCCAGCAGCAAGACTCACTCCTGGTCCTACGAGCAGTACTTC. It is translated as CASSKTHSWSYEQYF.

In regard to this clone: The sample carries other DNA sequences with the same CDR3. The genes are TRBV28 and TRBJ2-7; possibly TRBD1 or TRBD2 for D (5 bases each). There are 14 residues in the CDR3. V dropped 3 bases and J dropped 2 bases, with 11 bases sitting between them. CDR1 is MDHEN, CDR2 SYDVKM, per germline. In DNA form, the CDR3 reads TGTGCCAGCAGTTTCGTGCAGGGACCCTACGAGCAGTACTTC. Encoded protein: CASSFVQGPYEQYF.

This clone was observed once. This chain uses TRBV27 with TRBJ2-5; D remains unclear. This CDR3 has 11 residues. CDR1 and CDR2 from the germline V gene are MNHEY and SMNVEV (reference sequence). V shed 6 bases and J shed 7 bases, with 9 bases lying between them. The CDR3 sequence is CASRNLGTQYF. CDR3 nucleotides: TGTGCCAGCAGGAATTTGGGGACCCAGTACTTC.

This sequence joins TRBV25-1 and TRBJ2-5, with TRBD2 identical over 9 bases. Germline assignment: CDR1 MGHDK and CDR2 SYGVNS. With V trimmed by 8 bases and J by 5 bases, 6 bases remained unmatched. The CDR3 runs to 13 residues. Here the CDR3 DNA reads TGTGCCAGCCTTAGCGGGAGCGGGGAGACCCAGTACTTC. It encodes CASLSGSGETQYF.